A single sample gave rise to the 27 T cell receptor beta chains below, sequenced in a study of immune evolution from preneoplasia to lung adenocarcinoma. Clones were sequenced by immunoSEQ multiplex PCR, and TCRdb holds only the in-frame ones, with some missing. The sample holds more than 9,000 clones; roughly 82% are singletons and the top ten take less than 3.5%. What was sequenced was FFPE minimally invasive lung adenocarcinoma tissue. Source of these receptors: a person aged 65 to 79 with lung adenocarcinoma.

This sequence joins TRBV7-2 and TRBJ2-5; 16 nucleotides line up with TRBD2. CDR1 and CDR2 (germline): SGHTA, FQGNSA. Trimming cost V 2 bases and J 1 base; bases outside gene matches: 7. The CDR3 is 19 amino acids. The CDR3 spells CASSLRGLAGGLVQETQYF. DNA for the CDR3: TGTGCCAGCAGCTTAAGGGGACTAGCGGGGGGGCTGGTCCAAGAGACCCAGTACTTC.

The V call is TRBV9, the J call TRBJ2-7, with a tentative D call TRBD2 (6 bases). In germline, CDR1 is SGDLS, CDR2 YYNGEE. V was trimmed by 1 base and J by 2 bases, leaving 13 bases between them. This CDR3 spans 15 amino acids. The CDR3 region is CASSVYAGLTYEQYF. DNA for the CDR3: TGTGCCAGCAGCGTATATGCGGGACTCACCTACGAGCAGTACTTC.

The chain carries TRBV28 and TRBJ1-1; D is ambiguous. The CDR3 loop spans 11 amino acids. The V and J ends lost 2 bases and 8 bases respectively, with 6 bases between them. Germline V CDR1 and CDR2: MDHEN, SYDVKM. CDR3 region: CASSLVGEAFF. In nucleotides, the CDR3 is TGTGCCAGCAGTTTAGTGGGCGAAGCTTTCTTT.

This clone was found a few times. V gene TRBV2 combines with J gene TRBJ2-5, with no clear D. Germline-derived CDR1 and CDR2 are SNHLY and FYNNEI. V was shortened by 4 bases and J by 1 base, with 7 bases between the two germline ends. The CDR3 contains 13 residues. CDR3 coding DNA: TGTGCCAGCAGTGGGGTGCCCCAAGAGACCCAGTACTTC. Its protein product is CASSGVPQETQYF.

The gene calls are TRBV6-6 and TRBJ1-1; 12 bases match TRBD1. Unmatched junction bases numbered 1, after V lost 4 bases and J lost 1 base. Germline V gene lookup returns CDR1 MNHNY and CDR2 SVGAGI (reference sequence). The CDR3 spans 15 residues. This CDR3 is CASSWGQGANTEAFF. DNA of the CDR3: TGTGCCAGCAGTTGGGGACAGGGGGCGAACACTGAAGCTTTCTTT.

On this clone: One end of the junction fails to match germline, which may point to a read error. V is TRBV7-7 and J is TRBJ2-7, with 10 bases lining up with TRBD1. Germline assignment: CDR1 SSHAT and CDR2 FNYEAQ (reference sequence). There are 15 residues in the CDR3. This chain's CDR3 is CASSTGTGDSYEQYF. In DNA form, the CDR3 reads TGTGCTAGCAGCACCGGGACAGGGGATTCCTACGAGCAGTACTTC.

On this clone itself: Other DNA sequences in this sample translate to the same CDR3. CDR3 sequence reads: CASSVDNYGYTF. CDR3 in DNA: TGTGCCAGCAGCGTCGACAATTATGGCTACACCTTC. The chain carries TRBV9 and TRBJ1-2; D not certain. Germline V gene lookup returns CDR1 SGDLS and CDR2 YYNGEE. Trimming pared 2 bases from V and 5 bases from J, leaving 7 bases between. This CDR3 has 12 residues.

This clone was counted between two and nine times. This chain links TRBV9 with TRBJ2-7; D is unclear. CDR3 length: 16 amino acids. V was shortened by 0 bases and J by 2 bases, with 15 bases between the two germline ends. The germline V gene encodes CDR1 SGDLS and CDR2 YYNGEE. CDR3 sequence reads: CASSVGAGVSTYEQYF. In DNA, the CDR3 is TGTGCCAGCAGCGTAGGAGCCGGAGTTTCTACCTACGAGCAGTACTTC.

The chain joins TRBV7-6 to TRBJ2-2; 7 positions agree with TRBD2. This CDR3 comprises 17 residues. The J segment lost 0 bases and the V segment lost 1 base, leaving 5 bases of the junction unmatched. Germline assignment: CDR1 SGHVS and CDR2 FNYEAQ. The CDR3 loop reads CASSLGGGPANTGELFF. CDR3 bases: TGTGCCAGCAGCTTAGGGGGGGGTCCCGCGAACACCGGGGAGCTGTTTTTT.

The DNA of the CDR3 is TGTGCCAGCAGTGCGGCCGGGAGCTCTGGAAACACCATATATTTT. This sequence encodes CASSAAGSSGNTIYF. The chain carries TRBV6-1 and TRBJ1-3; D gene ambiguous. The V end lost 4 bases, the J end lost 0 bases, and 10 bases lay between the germline ends. Germline V gives CDR1 MNHNS, CDR2 SASEGT. There are 15 residues in the CDR3.

Only a few counts were recorded for this clone. The CDR3 protein is CASSTTGTSTGELFF. Here the CDR3 DNA reads TGTGCCAGCAGCACCACCGGGACAAGCACCGGGGAGCTGTTTTTT. The chain links TRBV7-8 to TRBJ2-2, with D perhaps matching TRBD1 (6 bases). CDR3 length: 15 residues. V lost 5 bases and J lost 4, with 14 bases in between. The germline V gene encodes CDR1 SGHVS and CDR2 FQNEAQ.

V usage is TRBV6-1 and J usage is TRBJ2-7; D is perhaps TRBD1 or TRBD2 (5 bases each). This CDR3 comprises 14 residues. Per the germline V gene, CDR1 is MNHNS and CDR2 is SASEGT. The germline V and J ends were trimmed by 3 bases and 0 bases, with 9 bases remaining between them. The CDR3 DNA follows: TGTGCCAGCAGTGAGGGGACGTTCTCCTACGAGCAGTACTTC. Its protein product is CASSEGTFSYEQYF.

The chain joins TRBV30 to TRBJ1-1; a possible D gene is TRBD1 (6 bases). V was shortened by 5 bases and J by 4 bases, with 11 bases between the two germline ends. CDR3 size: 12 residues. Germline-derived CDR1 and CDR2 are GTSNPN and SVGIG (reference sequence). CDR3 nucleotides: TGTGCCTGGGAAGGACAGTCCACTGAAGCTTTCTTT. It encodes CAWEGQSTEAFF.

The J gene is TRBJ1-6, the V gene TRBV5-1; a possible D gene is TRBD1 (6 bases). Germline V gene data show CDR1 as SGHRS and CDR2 as YFSETQ. This CDR3 is 14 amino acids long. Trimming cost V 4 bases and J 7 bases, with 12 bases left between them. The CDR3 DNA reads as TGCGCCAGCAGCCCGGAGGGGGTAAATTCACCCCTCCACTTT. Encoded protein: CASSPEGVNSPLHF.

The V gene is TRBV28, the J gene TRBJ1-1; no clear D. This CDR3 is 12 amino acids long. The V end lost 5 bases, the J end lost 1 base, and 5 bases lay between the germline ends. Germline CDR1 is MDHEN and CDR2 is SYDVKM. Here the CDR3 DNA reads TGTGCCAGCAGTGGGTCGAACACTGAAGCTTTCTTT. Encoded protein: CASSGSNTEAFF.

The gene calls are TRBV29-1 and TRBJ1-4; possible D gene TRBD1, 5 bases. V was clipped by 6 bases and J by 0 bases, with 17 bases between them. The length of the CDR3 is 16 residues. Germline CDR1 reads SQVTM; CDR2 reads ANQGSEA. The CDR3 coding sequence is TGCAGCGTCCAACCGCAGGGAGTTGCAACTAATGAAAAACTGTTTTTT. Amino acid sequence: CSVQPQGVATNEKLFF.

The count of this clone is one. J is TRBJ1-1 and V is TRBV5-1, with D tentatively TRBD1 (5 bases). Trimming left V 2 bases short and J 3 bases short, with 11 bases between. The CDR3 sequence is 14 residues long. Germline V gene lookup returns CDR1 SGHRS and CDR2 YFSETQ. CDR3 in amino acids: CASSFNRRDTEAFF. DNA for the CDR3: TGCGCCAGCAGCTTCAACAGGAGAGACACTGAAGCTTTCTTT.

This sequence joins TRBV2 and TRBJ2-6, with D perhaps matching TRBD2 (6 bases). The V gene's germline CDR1 is SNHLY and CDR2 FYNNEI. CDR3 size: 16 residues. V was pared by 2 bases and J by 2 bases, with 10 bases between. The CDR3 protein is CASSEKWRAGANVLTF. CDR3 sequence (DNA): TGTGCCAGCAGTGAAAAATGGAGGGCTGGGGCCAACGTCCTGACTTTC.

This chain connects TRBV6-5 to TRBJ2-7; a weak D match, TRBD1 (6 bases). V lost 10 bases to trimming and J lost 5 bases, with 15 bases between them. CDR1 and CDR2 from the germline V gene are MNHEY and SVGAGI. This CDR3 is built from 12 residues. Here the CDR3 DNA reads TGTGCCACCCAGGACAGACAGGACGAGCAGTACTTC. It specifies CATQDRQDEQYF.

The chain combines TRBV14 with TRBJ1-1; 9 nucleotides align to TRBD1. Losses at the gene ends were 2 bases for V and 1 base for J; bases not matched to a gene: 5. Per the germline V gene, CDR1 is SGHDN and CDR2 is FVKESK. This CDR3 has 16 residues. The DNA of the CDR3 is TGTGCCAGCAGCCAATACGGGACAGGGCGGAACACTGAAGCTTTCTTT. This sequence encodes CASSQYGTGRNTEAFF.

This clone was counted a few times. The chain is built from TRBV18 and TRBJ1-2; 10 bases fit TRBD1. CDR1 and CDR2 from the germline V gene are KGHSH and LQKENI. V lost 2 bases and J lost 6; bases outside the gene matches: 3. The CDR3 contains 14 residues. The CDR3 bases are TGTGCCAGCTCACCAGGACAGGGGGGTCATGGCTACACCTTC. As protein: CASSPGQGGHGYTF. Looking up the rest from reference TRBV18 and TRBJ1-2 gives the full variable domain: NAGVMQNPRHLVRRRGQEARLRCSPMKGHSHVYWYRQLPEEGLKFMVYLQKENIIDESGMPKERFSAEFPKEGPSILRIQQVVRGDSAAYFCASSPGQGGHGYTFGSGTRLTVV.

The rearrangement links TRBV6-1 to TRBJ2-7; D may be TRBD1 or TRBD2 (5 bases each). The CDR3 extends over 11 amino acids. Germline lookup yields CDR1 MNHNS and CDR2 SASEGT. V gave up 0 bases and J gave up 12 bases, with 9 bases separating them. CDR3 in DNA: TGTGCCAGCAGTGAAGCAGGGGACGGGTACTTC. Protein sequence: CASSEAGDGYF.

This clone was observed once. The rearrangement links TRBV30 to TRBJ1-1; 9 bases are shared with TRBD1. The CDR3 consists of 15 residues. Germline lookup yields CDR1 GTSNPN and CDR2 SVGIG (reference sequence). V gave up 2 bases and J gave up 5 bases; unmatched junction bases: 9. The CDR3: CAWSKRGQGKTEAFF. In nucleotides, the CDR3 is TGTGCCTGGAGTAAACGGGGACAGGGTAAGACTGAAGCTTTCTTT.

The chain uses TRBV5-1 and TRBJ1-4; D is undetermined. The germline V and J ends were trimmed by 0 bases and 4 bases, with 10 bases remaining between them. The V gene's germline CDR1 is SGHRS and CDR2 YFSETQ. The CDR3 extends over 15 amino acids. The CDR3 DNA reads TGCGCCAGCAGCTTGGTGGGCGGAGATAATGAAAAACTGTTTTTT. This codes for CASSLVGGDNEKLFF.

The chain has TRBV29-1 and TRBJ1-1, with TRBD1 matching 7 bases. Germline CDR1 and CDR2: SQVTM and ANQGSEA. The J segment lost 0 bases and the V segment lost 7 bases, leaving 8 bases of the junction unmatched. This CDR3 comprises 14 residues. CDR3 protein: CSGRGAGLNTEAFF. CDR3 nucleotides: TGCAGCGGCAGGGGGGCAGGGTTGAACACTGAAGCTTTCTTT.

Only one count was recorded for this clone. The chain uses TRBV6-1 and TRBJ1-5; no firm D call. This CDR3 is built from 15 residues. V was trimmed by 2 bases and J by 0 bases, leaving 8 bases between them. From germline, CDR1 is MNHNS and CDR2 SASEGT. The CDR3 region is CASSERIYSNQPQHF. CDR3 in DNA: TGTGCCAGCAGTGAACGGATCTATAGCAATCAGCCCCAGCATTTT.

The chain combines TRBV30 with TRBJ1-5, with D possibly being TRBD1 (6 bases). Germline V gives CDR1 GTSNPN, CDR2 SVGIG (reference sequence). The CDR3 runs to 15 residues. The germline V and J ends were trimmed by 0 bases and 3 bases, with 12 bases remaining between them. The CDR3 nucleotides are TGTGCCTGGAGTGTAGGGAGGGGGGACAATCAGCCCCAGCATTTT. Its translation is CAWSVGRGDNQPQHF. Filled out from reference TRBV30 and TRBJ1-5, the complete variable domain reads SQTIHQWPATLVQPVGSPLSLECTVEGTSNPNLYWYRQAAGRGLQLLFYSVGIGQISSEVPQNLSASRPQDRQFILSSKKLLLSDSGFYLCAWSVGRGDNQPQHFGDGTRLSIL.